The entry that follows covers one TCR beta chain sequence. Its antigen remains unknown. Collection of blood occurred at baseline, at cycle 4 day 1, and at cycle 7 day 1. The data were obtained in a study of OX40 agonist ivuxolimab in advanced cancers. Regarding the study as a whole: Certain nonresponding patients likewise had low normalized T-cell clonal expansion. CD8+ T cells averaged more expanded clones than CD4+.

TCRdb keeps only in-frame clones here, not all; method: immunoSEQ multiplex PCR. The repertoire consists of tens of thousands of clones, with more than 75% occurring once and the leading ten covering approximately 0.4%. The V gene's germline CDR1 is LNHDA and CDR2 SQIVND (reference sequence). V was cut by 6 bases and J by 1 base, with 13 bases left in between. This CDR3 region has 14 residues. The receptor was isolated from an adult with an advanced solid tumor such as melanoma, head and neck, liver or kidney cancer. The chain links TRBV19 to TRBJ2-7; D might be TRBD2 (5 bases). This material consisted of CD4+ or CD8+ T cells sorted from blood, taken in a trial of the OX40 agonist ivuxolimab. CDR3 bases: TGTGCCAGTAGGGCCCTAGCCGATTCCTACGAGCAGTACTTC. Amino acids: CASRALADSYEQYF. Full variable domain (outside the CDR3, taken from reference TRBV19 and TRBJ2-7): DGGITQSPKYLFRKEGQNVTLSCEQNLNHDAMYWYRQDPGQGLRLIYYSQIVNDFQKGDIAEGYSVSREKKESFPLTVTSAQKNPTAFYLCASRALADSYEQYFGPGTRLTVT.